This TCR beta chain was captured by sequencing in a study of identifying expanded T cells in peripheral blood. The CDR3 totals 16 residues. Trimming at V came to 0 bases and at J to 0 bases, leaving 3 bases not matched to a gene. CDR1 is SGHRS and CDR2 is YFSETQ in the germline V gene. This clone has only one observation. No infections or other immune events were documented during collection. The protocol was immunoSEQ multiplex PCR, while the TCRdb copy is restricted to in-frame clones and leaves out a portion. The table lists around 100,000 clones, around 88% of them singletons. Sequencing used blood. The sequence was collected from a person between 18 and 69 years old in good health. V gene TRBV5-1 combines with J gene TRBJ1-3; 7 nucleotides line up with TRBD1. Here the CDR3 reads CASSLAGDSSGNTIYF. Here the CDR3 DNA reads TGCGCCAGCAGCTTGGCAGGGGACAGCTCTGGAAACACCATATATTTT.